This TCR beta chain was sequenced during a study of blood T cell repertoires in COVID-19. Looked up from germline, CDR1 is SGHRS and CDR2 is YFSETQ. V was trimmed by 7 bases and J by 0 bases, leaving 19 bases between them. This CDR3 has 16 residues. Generated by immunoSEQ multiplex PCR, the TCRdb table keeps only in-frame clones and is missing some. This sample has under 350,000 clones; about 88% occur once, and the top ten carry 3.6%. The sample consisted of peripheral blood. V is TRBV5-1 and J is TRBJ1-2, with D perhaps matching TRBD1 (6 bases). This receptor was taken from a young man with active or convalescent COVID-19. CDR3 DNA: TGCGCCAGCCGACTATGGACAGCCCTAACTAACTATGGCTACACCTTC. Translated, it gives CASRLWTALTNYGYTF.